Shown below are 11 T cell receptor beta chains from a single sample sequenced in a study of blood T cell repertoires in COVID-19. TCRdb keeps only in-frame clones here, not all; method: immunoSEQ multiplex PCR. The repertoire has tens of thousands of clones, 80% of them found once; the top ten carry around 4.8%. Sequences were obtained from peripheral blood. The receptors were sampled from a woman aged 70-85 years with acute or convalescent COVID-19.

This clone was observed once. The chain combines TRBV7-8 with TRBJ2-1; 15 bases agree with TRBD2. CDR1 is SGHVS and CDR2 is FQNEAQ in the germline V gene. J lost 1 base, V lost 5 bases, and 21 bases had no gene match. CDR3 size: 23 residues. For the CDR3, the DNA is TGTGCCAGCAGCCCCGATACCGGACTAGCGGGGGGGTTAGTTCCCCGATCCTACAATGAGCAGTTCTTC. This encodes CASSPDTGLAGGLVPRSYNEQFF.

The table lists this clone with a count of one. The CDR3 is CASSLRAGGRTDTQYF. The CDR3 bases are TGTGCCAGCAGCTTAAGAGCGGGGGGCCGCACAGATACGCAGTATTTT. The chain is built from TRBV5-4 and TRBJ2-3; 9 bases are shared with TRBD2. The J segment lost 1 base and the V segment lost 2 bases, leaving 5 bases of the junction unmatched. This CDR3 is built from 16 residues. Germline values: CDR1 SGHNT, CDR2 YYREEE (reference sequence).

The chain employs TRBV9 and TRBJ2-3, with 7 bases aligning to TRBD1. Trimming at V came to 4 bases and at J to 3 bases, leaving 8 bases not matched to a gene. CDR3 length equals 15 residues. Germline values: CDR1 SGDLS, CDR2 YYNGEE. CDR3 bases: TGTGCCAGCAGCCCCAGGGACAGCCCAACAGATACGCAGTATTTT. Its translation: CASSPRDSPTDTQYF. The full variable domain, with the rest looked up from reference TRBV9 and TRBJ2-3, is DSGVTQTPKHLITATGQRVTLRCSPRSGDLSVYWYQQSLDQGLQFLIQYYNGEERAKGNILERFSAQQFPDLHSELNLSSLELGDSALYFCASSPRDSPTDTQYFGPGTRLTVL.

The chain employs TRBV6-6 and TRBJ2-7; a possible D gene is TRBD1 (5 bases). V was pared by 6 bases and J by 5 bases, with 17 bases between. There are 14 residues in the CDR3. The germline V gene has CDR1 MNHNY and CDR2 SVGAGI (reference sequence). The CDR3: CASSWVRVGDEQYF. In nucleotides, the CDR3 is TGTGCCAGCAGCTGGGTCAGGGTGGGCGACGAGCAGTACTTC.

The chain employs TRBV3-1 (or the pseudogene TRBV3-2) and TRBJ2-2, with 7 positions matching TRBD2. V trimming: 5 bases; J trimming: 2 bases; junction bases outside the gene matches: 11. The CDR3 extends over 17 amino acids. Germline values: CDR1 LGHDT, CDR2 YNNKEL (reference sequence). The CDR3 sequence: CASSISDAGVNTGELFF. The CDR3, as DNA: TGTGCCAGCAGCATCTCAGACGCGGGGGTAAACACCGGGGAGCTGTTTTTT.

This clone was found once. The chain recombines TRBV7-9 with TRBJ1-2, with D perhaps matching TRBD1 (5 bases). Germline CDR1 reads SEHNR; CDR2 reads FQNEAQ (reference sequence). The length of the CDR3 is 14 residues. With 4 bases removed from V and 9 bases from J, the gap between germline ends came to 18 bases. This CDR3 reads CASSYGTEGFSYTF. The CDR3 DNA is TGTGCCAGCAGCTATGGGACGGAGGGTTTTAGCTACACCTTC.

J is TRBJ2-7 and V is TRBV3-1 (or the pseudogene TRBV3-2), with 7 nucleotides matching TRBD1. V was clipped by 5 bases and J by 0 bases; unmatched bases: 7. The CDR3 is 15 amino acids. In germline, CDR1 is LGHDT, CDR2 YNNKEL (reference sequence). The CDR3 is CASSIGTASSYEQYF. The CDR3 DNA reads as TGTGCCAGCAGCATTGGGACAGCGAGCTCCTACGAGCAGTACTTC.

CDR3 loop: CASSLALAGRGQFF. In DNA form, the CDR3 reads TGTGCCAGCAGCTTGGCTCTAGCGGGGCGTGGGCAGTTCTTC. The V call is TRBV5-6, the J call TRBJ2-1, with TRBD2 identical over 9 bases. J was trimmed by 12 bases and V by 0 bases; bases with no gene match: 7. Germline loops: CDR1 SGHDT, CDR2 YYEEEE. The CDR3 runs 14 residues. The complete variable domain, with remaining parts taken from reference TRBV5-6 and TRBJ2-1, reads DAGVTQSPTHLIKTRGQQVTLRCSPKSGHDTVSWYQQALGQGPQFIFQYYEEEERQRGNFPDRFSGHQFPNYSSELNVNALLLGDSALYLCASSLALAGRGQFFGPGTRLTVL.

The rearrangement uses TRBV6-2 or TRBV6-3 and TRBJ2-5; TRBD2 agrees at 11 bases. With 5 bases clipped from V and 2 bases from J, the junction kept 4 bases outside the gene matches. This CDR3 is built from 15 residues. Germline loops: CDR1 MNHEY, CDR2 SVGEGT. The CDR3 DNA follows: TGTGCCAGCAGTCGTAGCGGGGGGGAACAAGAGACCCAGTACTTC. Amino acids: CASSRSGGEQETQYF.

V usage is TRBV6-2 or TRBV6-3 and J usage is TRBJ2-2; D gene ambiguous. CDR1 is MNHEY and CDR2 is SVGEGT in the germline V gene. Trimming shortened V by 1 base and J by 0 bases, and 6 bases separated the two germline ends. The CDR3 spans 15 residues. DNA for the CDR3: TGTGCCAGCAGTTACTTCCGGGCGAACACCGGGGAGCTGTTTTTT. This sequence encodes CASSYFRANTGELFF.

The CDR3 here is CASSLAGGDDTQYF. The CDR3 DNA reads as TGTGCCAGCAGCTTAGCCGGGGGGGACGATACGCAGTATTTT. V and J are TRBV13 and TRBJ2-3; 8 bases match TRBD2. Germline values: CDR1 PRHDT, CDR2 FYEKMQ (reference sequence). V was pared by 1 base and J by 6 bases, with 3 bases of the junction left unmatched. There are 14 residues in the CDR3.